This TCR beta chain is from a study of blood T cell repertoires in COVID-19. The CDR3 is made up of 18 amino acids. Each participant's cohort was designated according to participant-reported clinical history. Per the original data handling: Reference gene primer amplification in the assay estimated nucleated cell counts. Data came from immunoSEQ multiplex PCR; TCRdb stores just in-frame clones and leaves some out. That table is the source of V, J and clone size, and D and trimming were worked out from the DNA. The repertoire consists of around 230,000 clones, with approximately 90% occurring once and the leading ten covering around a tenth.

The TCR comes from a man between 18 and 29 years old with acute COVID-19. Sequencing was carried out using PBMCs or T cells enriched from blood (not recorded which). This chain joins TRBV21-1 and TRBJ2-6; TRBD2 reflects the table's D call only, with no check against the DNA. TRBV21-1 is tagged as a pseudogene. CDR3 amino acids: CASSKRGPRGSGANVLTF. DNA of the CDR3: TGTGCCAGCAGCAAAAGAGGCCCTCGGGGCTCTGGGGCCAACGTCCTGACTTTC.